The source of this T cell receptor (beta chain) is a study of blood T cell repertoires in COVID-19. Overall study context: Samples of COVID-19 (acute and convalescent) were obtained from the United States, Italy and Spain. Sample material is recorded as cDNA or gDNA derived from T cells, B-cell-depleted T cells, or PBMCs.

CDR1 and CDR2 from the germline V gene are SEHNR and FQNEAQ (reference sequence). The CDR3 is made up of 18 amino acids. The V segment lost 2 bases and the J segment 3 bases; nucleotides outside the gene matches: 13. Authors' methods: Estimation of nucleated cell counts relied on the amplification of reference gene primers. This table comes from immunoSEQ multiplex PCR, and its TCRdb copy is limited to in-frame clones, with some not included. That table gives V, J and clone size, and the DNA gave D and trimming. The sample has 300,000 to 400,000 clones; roughly 90% are singletons. The sequence was obtained from a woman aged 65 to 85 with COVID-19, enrolled during active disease. The sequenced sample consisted of peripheral blood. The rearrangement links TRBV7-9 to TRBJ1-2; 9 nucleotides match TRBD1. CDR3 loop: CASSLLSSTGGSDYGYTF. The DNA for the CDR3 is TGTGCCAGCAGCTTACTGTCATCCACAGGGGGCTCGGACTATGGCTACACCTTC.